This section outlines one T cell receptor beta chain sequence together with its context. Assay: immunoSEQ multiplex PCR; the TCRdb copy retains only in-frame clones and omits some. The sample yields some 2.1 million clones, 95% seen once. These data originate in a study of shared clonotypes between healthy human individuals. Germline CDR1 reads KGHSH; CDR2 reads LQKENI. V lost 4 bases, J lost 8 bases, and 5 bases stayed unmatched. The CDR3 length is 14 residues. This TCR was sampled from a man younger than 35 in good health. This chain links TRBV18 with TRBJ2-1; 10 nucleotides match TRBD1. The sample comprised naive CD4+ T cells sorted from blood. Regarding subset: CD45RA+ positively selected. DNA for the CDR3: TGTGCCAGCTCACTCACCGGGACAGGGGATGAGCAGTTCTTC. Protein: CASSLTGTGDEQFF.